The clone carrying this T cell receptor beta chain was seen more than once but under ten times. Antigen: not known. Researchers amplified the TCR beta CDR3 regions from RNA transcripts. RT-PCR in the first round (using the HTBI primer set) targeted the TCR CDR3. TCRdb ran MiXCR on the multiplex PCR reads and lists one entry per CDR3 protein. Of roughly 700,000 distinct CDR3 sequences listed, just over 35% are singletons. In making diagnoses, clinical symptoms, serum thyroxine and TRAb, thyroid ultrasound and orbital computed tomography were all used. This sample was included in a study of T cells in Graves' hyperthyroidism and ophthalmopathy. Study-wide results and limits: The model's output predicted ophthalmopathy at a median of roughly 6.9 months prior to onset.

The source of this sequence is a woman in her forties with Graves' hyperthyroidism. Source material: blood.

The CDR3 spells CASSGGQGGYEQYF. In DNA, the CDR3 is TGTGCCAGCAGTGGTGGCCAGGGAGGCTACGAGCAGTACTTC. The chain joins TRBV2 to TRBJ2-7; possibly TRBD2 for D (6 bases). This CDR3 spans 14 amino acids. Deletions cut 4 bases from V and 3 bases from J, with 13 bases between. The germline V gene has CDR1 SNHLY and CDR2 FYNNEI.